Listed below are T cell receptor beta chains from one sample, sequenced in a study of breast tumors, draining lymph nodes, adjacent tissues. TCRdb ran MiXCR on the multiplex PCR reads and lists one entry per CDR3 protein. The sample has under 250,000 distinct CDR3 sequences; roughly 32% are singletons. Source material: axillary lymph node tissue. The source is a female donor with breast cancer. Some clones in this sample may be carry-over from other donors' samples. CDR3s include the opening cysteine and the closing phenylalanine or tryptophan. Each record gives: CDR3 protein, CDR3 DNA, V gene, J gene, clone size, D gene. The D gene is left open where the match is weak. Size values are once, few and many counts, or a class for expanded clones, and some rows have none.

cdr3_aa: CATLAGGNTIYF
cdr3_nt: TGTGCCACCTTAGCTGGCGGAAACACCATATATTTT
v_call: TRBV6-6
j_call: TRBJ1-3
clone_size: many
d_call: .

cdr3_aa: CASSLAKQPQHF
cdr3_nt: TGTGCCAGCAGCTTGGCCAAACAGCCCCAGCATTTT
v_call: TRBV5-6
j_call: TRBJ1-5
clone_size: .
d_call: .

cdr3_aa: CSVEGDPSYNEQFF
cdr3_nt: TGCAGCGTTGAAGGGGACCCCTCATACAATGAGCAGTTCTTC
v_call: TRBV29-1
j_call: TRBJ2-1
clone_size: many
d_call: .

cdr3_aa: CASSARTSGELFF
cdr3_nt: TGCGCCAGCAGCGCCCGGACTAGCGGGGAGCTGTTTTTT
v_call: TRBV5-1
j_call: TRBJ2-2
clone_size: once
d_call: TRBD2

cdr3_aa: CASLRAGGHGYTF
cdr3_nt: TGTGCCAGCTTGCGGGCAGGGGGCCATGGCTACACCTTC
v_call: TRBV6-6
j_call: TRBJ1-2
clone_size: many
d_call: TRBD1

cdr3_aa: CASSIGLAGGETQYF
cdr3_nt: TGTGCCAGTAGTATTGGACTAGCGGGGGGAGAGACCCAGTACTTC
v_call: TRBV19
j_call: TRBJ2-5
clone_size: .
d_call: TRBD2

cdr3_aa: CASSLGSGQEGF
cdr3_nt: TGTGCCAGCAGCTTAGGTTCCGGACAGGAAGGTTTT
v_call: TRBV7-2
j_call: TRBJ1-5
clone_size: .
d_call: TRBD1

cdr3_aa: CASSSPPGAYGYTF
cdr3_nt: TGTGCCAGCAGCTCCCCTCCGGGTGCATATGGCTACACCTTC
v_call: TRBV7-2
j_call: TRBJ1-2
clone_size: .
d_call: .

cdr3_aa: CASSQGIGRAGNEQFF
cdr3_nt: TGTGCCAGCAGCCAAGGCATCGGGAGGGCCGGCAATGAGCAGTTCTTC
v_call: TRBV3-1
j_call: TRBJ2-1
clone_size: many
d_call: TRBD2

cdr3_aa: CASSRYEQGSQPQHF
cdr3_nt: TGTGCCAGCAGCCGTTACGAACAGGGAAGTCAGCCCCAGCATTTT
v_call: TRBV14
j_call: TRBJ1-5
clone_size: .
d_call: .

cdr3_aa: CASSLSVSEQYF
cdr3_nt: TGTGCCAGCAGCTTGAGTGTATCCGAGCAGTACTTC
v_call: TRBV5-6
j_call: TRBJ2-7
clone_size: many
d_call: .

cdr3_aa: CAGQGPSGNTIYF
cdr3_nt: TGTGCCGGCCAGGGCCCCTCTGGAAACACCATATATTTT
v_call: TRBV28
j_call: TRBJ1-3
clone_size: few
d_call: .

cdr3_aa: CATSSDAGHPPYEQYF
cdr3_nt: TGTGCCACCAGCAGCGACGCAGGACATCCTCCTTACGAGCAGTACTTC
v_call: TRBV15
j_call: TRBJ2-7
clone_size: .
d_call: .

cdr3_aa: CASSPRTVFNEKLFF
cdr3_nt: TGTGCCAGCAGTCCCCGGACAGTTTTTAATGAAAAACTGTTTTTT
v_call: TRBV6-1
j_call: TRBJ1-4
clone_size: .
d_call: .

cdr3_aa: CASSQGLAGGNTGELFF
cdr3_nt: TGCGCCAGCAGCCAGGGACTAGCGGGAGGGAACACCGGGGAGCTGTTTTTT
v_call: TRBV4-3
j_call: TRBJ2-2
clone_size: many
d_call: TRBD2

cdr3_aa: CASSIVEGNQPQHF
cdr3_nt: TGTGCCAGTAGTATAGTTGAGGGTAATCAGCCCCAGCATTTT
v_call: TRBV19
j_call: TRBJ1-5
clone_size: many
d_call: .

cdr3_aa: CASSGNRASSGANVLTF
cdr3_nt: TGTGCCAGCAGTGGGAACAGGGCCAGCTCTGGGGCCAACGTCCTGACTTTC
v_call: TRBV6-1
j_call: TRBJ2-6
clone_size: .
d_call: .

cdr3_aa: CASSQPGQIYEQYF
cdr3_nt: TGTGCCAGCAGCCAACCGGGACAGATCTACGAGCAGTACTTC
v_call: TRBV3-1
j_call: TRBJ2-7
clone_size: many
d_call: TRBD1

cdr3_aa: CSALKAGGQPGELFF
cdr3_nt: TGCAGTGCCCTGAAAGCGGGAGGGCAACCCGGGGAGCTGTTTTTT
v_call: TRBV20-1
j_call: TRBJ2-2
clone_size: many
d_call: TRBD2

cdr3_aa: CASSLLGPAGAQTYEQYF
cdr3_nt: TGTGCCAGCAGCCTCCTGGGACCAGCGGGAGCGCAGACCTACGAGCAGTACTTC
v_call: TRBV5-8
j_call: TRBJ2-7
clone_size: few
d_call: TRBD2

cdr3_aa: CASRPGGLLSGELFF
cdr3_nt: TGCGCCAGCCGACCCGGAGGGCTACTTTCCGGGGAGCTGTTTTTT
v_call: TRBV5-1
j_call: TRBJ2-2
clone_size: many
d_call: .

cdr3_aa: CASSYSDGNTGELFF
cdr3_nt: TGTGCCAGCAGTTACTCTGACGGAAACACCGGGGAGCTGTTTTTT
v_call: TRBV6-5
j_call: TRBJ2-2
clone_size: many
d_call: .

cdr3_aa: CASSSLPATSGRAHEQFF
cdr3_nt: TGTGCCAGCAGCTCATTGCCGGCGACTAGCGGGAGGGCCCATGAGCAGTTCTTC
v_call: TRBV5-6
j_call: TRBJ2-1
clone_size: .
d_call: TRBD2

cdr3_aa: CAGERYNSPLHF
cdr3_nt: TGTGCCGGGGAGCGTTATAATTCACCCCTCCACTTT
v_call: TRBV2
j_call: TRBJ1-6
clone_size: .
d_call: .

cdr3_aa: CASSAGGGETQYF
cdr3_nt: TGCGCCAGCAGCGCAGGGGGTGGAGAGACCCAGTACTTC
v_call: TRBV5-1
j_call: TRBJ2-5
clone_size: .
d_call: TRBD1

cdr3_aa: CASSIAGGFTDTQYF
cdr3_nt: TGTGCCAGTAGTATAGCGGGGGGTTTCACAGATACGCAGTATTTT
v_call: TRBV19
j_call: TRBJ2-3
clone_size: .
d_call: TRBD2

cdr3_aa: CASSPGGEGELFF
cdr3_nt: TGTGCCAGCAGCCCTGGTGGGGAGGGGGAGCTGTTTTTT
v_call: TRBV7-3
j_call: TRBJ2-2
clone_size: few
d_call: .

cdr3_aa: CAIRPDRGRNTEALF
cdr3_nt: TGTGCCATCAGACCAGACAGGGGGCGGAACACTGAAGCTCTCTTT
v_call: TRBV10-3
j_call: TRBJ1-1
clone_size: .
d_call: TRBD1

cdr3_aa: CASSPESIRALEQFF
cdr3_nt: TGTGCCAGCAGCCCAGAGTCGATTAGGGCACTAGAGCAGTTCTTC
v_call: TRBV12-3/TRBV12-4
j_call: TRBJ2-1
clone_size: many
d_call: .

cdr3_aa: CASSSRTGLGGYTF
cdr3_nt: TGCGCCAGCAGCTCCCGGACAGGGCTGGGTGGCTACACCTTC
v_call: TRBV5-1
j_call: TRBJ1-2
clone_size: many
d_call: TRBD1

cdr3_aa: CASGVGGIYEQYF
cdr3_nt: TGTGCCAGCGGGGTGGGCGGGATTTACGAGCAGTACTTC
v_call: TRBV6-2/TRBV6-3
j_call: TRBJ2-7
clone_size: many
d_call: .

cdr3_aa: CASSENRAYTDTQYF
cdr3_nt: TGTGCCAGCAGTGAGAACAGGGCATACACAGATACGCAGTATTTT
v_call: TRBV6-1
j_call: TRBJ2-3
clone_size: many
d_call: .

cdr3_aa: CAGSQDRAGLYEQYF
cdr3_nt: TGTGCCGGCAGCCAAGATCGGGCAGGTCTCTACGAGCAGTACTTC
v_call: TRBV4-2
j_call: TRBJ2-7
clone_size: .
d_call: .

cdr3_aa: CASSQDTTSGSRYEQYF
cdr3_nt: TGCGCCAGCAGCCAAGATACGACTAGCGGGAGTAGGTACGAGCAGTACTTC
v_call: TRBV4-1
j_call: TRBJ2-7
clone_size: many
d_call: TRBD2

cdr3_aa: CASSAMGSNQPQHF
cdr3_nt: TGTGCCAGCAGCGCCATGGGTAGCAATCAGCCCCAGCATTTT
v_call: TRBV7-2
j_call: TRBJ1-5
clone_size: many
d_call: .

cdr3_aa: CASTRGTSSFNEQFF
cdr3_nt: TGTGCCAGTACTAGGGGGACTAGTTCCTTCAATGAGCAGTTCTTC
v_call: TRBV2
j_call: TRBJ2-1
clone_size: many
d_call: TRBD2

cdr3_aa: CSAPQPGFNTEAFF
cdr3_nt: TGCAGTGCTCCGCAACCGGGATTTAACACTGAAGCTTTCTTT
v_call: TRBV20-1
j_call: TRBJ1-1
clone_size: .
d_call: .

cdr3_aa: CASSVGAGGTFTGANVLTF
cdr3_nt: TGTGCCAGCAGCGTAGGGGCCGGCGGGACCTTCACCGGGGCCAACGTCCTGACTTTC
v_call: TRBV9
j_call: TRBJ2-6
clone_size: .
d_call: .